This T cell receptor (beta chain) was sequenced during a study of T-cell reconstitution after alpha-beta-depleted transplantation in children. Overall study findings and caveats: One year post-transplant, T-cell counts and diversity were largely derived from T cells produced anew. Where alpha-beta T cells came from about two months after transplant was reportedly several hundred expanded graft clones. It was surviving recipient T cells and thymic progenitors that gave some patients high TCRbeta diversity at day 60.

Unique molecular identifiers were built into the TCRbeta library. TCRdb recomputed calls from the PCR reads with MiXCR, one row per CDR3 protein. The sample has under 300,000 distinct CDR3 sequences, around 10% seen once; the top ten hold about 20%. On this clonotype: What it recognizes is unknown.

V was cut by 4 bases and J by 6 bases, with 17 bases left in between. The CDR3 sequence is 15 residues long. Germline assignment: CDR1 MGHDK and CDR2 SYGVNS. V usage is TRBV25-1 and J usage is TRBJ2-3, with D maybe TRBD2 (5 bases). The starting material was peripheral blood, obtained 180 days after TCRalphabeta/CD19-depleted stem cell transplant. The sequence was collected from a male patient between 2 and 15 years old who had a stem cell transplant for chronic granulomatous disease, so the T cells may come from the graft donor. The CDR3 sequence is CASSGGMGSVDTQYF. The CDR3 DNA follows: TGTGCCAGCAGTGGCGGTATGGGGAGCGTTGATACGCAGTATTTT. Looking up the rest from reference TRBV25-1 and TRBJ2-3 gives the full variable domain: EADIYQTPRYLVIGTGKKITLECSQTMGHDKMYWYQQDPGMELHLIHYSYGVNSTEKGDLSSESTVSRIRTEHFPLTLESARPSHTSQYLCASSGGMGSVDTQYFGPGTRLTVL.